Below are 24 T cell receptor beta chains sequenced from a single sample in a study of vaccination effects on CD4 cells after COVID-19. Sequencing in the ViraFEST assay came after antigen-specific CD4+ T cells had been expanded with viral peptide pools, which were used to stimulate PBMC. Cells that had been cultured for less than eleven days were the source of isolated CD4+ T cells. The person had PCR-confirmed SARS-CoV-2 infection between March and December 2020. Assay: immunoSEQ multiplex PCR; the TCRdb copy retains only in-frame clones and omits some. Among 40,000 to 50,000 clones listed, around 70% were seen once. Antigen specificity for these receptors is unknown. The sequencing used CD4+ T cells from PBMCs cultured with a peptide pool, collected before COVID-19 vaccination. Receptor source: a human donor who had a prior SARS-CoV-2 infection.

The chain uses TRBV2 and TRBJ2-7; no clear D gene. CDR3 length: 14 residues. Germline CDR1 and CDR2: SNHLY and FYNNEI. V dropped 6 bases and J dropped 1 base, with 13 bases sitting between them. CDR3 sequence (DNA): TGTGCCAGCAGGGCACCCGGGTCTTCCTACGAGCAGTACTTC. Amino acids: CASRAPGSSYEQYF.

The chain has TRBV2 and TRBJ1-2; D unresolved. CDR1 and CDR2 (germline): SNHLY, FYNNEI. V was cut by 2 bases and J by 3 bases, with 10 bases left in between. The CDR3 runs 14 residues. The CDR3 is CASSERQVDYGYTF. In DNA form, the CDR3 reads TGTGCCAGCAGTGAAAGGCAGGTAGACTATGGCTACACCTTC.

CDR3: CASSLSRGGREETQYF. In DNA, the CDR3 is TGTGCCAGCAGCTTAAGTAGGGGCGGGAGGGAAGAGACCCAGTACTTC. The chain uses TRBV7-3 and TRBJ2-5; 9 bases agree with TRBD2. Germline lookup yields CDR1 SGHTA and CDR2 FQGTGA. CDR3 length equals 16 residues. The ends lost 1 base at V and 3 bases at J; junction bases unmatched: 6.

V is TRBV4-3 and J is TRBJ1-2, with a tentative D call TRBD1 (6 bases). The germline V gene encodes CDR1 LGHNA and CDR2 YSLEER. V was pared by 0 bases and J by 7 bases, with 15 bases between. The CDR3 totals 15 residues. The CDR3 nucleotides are TGCGCCAGCAGCCAAGAAGTACAGGGCCCGAGTGGCTACACCTTC. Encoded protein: CASSQEVQGPSGYTF.

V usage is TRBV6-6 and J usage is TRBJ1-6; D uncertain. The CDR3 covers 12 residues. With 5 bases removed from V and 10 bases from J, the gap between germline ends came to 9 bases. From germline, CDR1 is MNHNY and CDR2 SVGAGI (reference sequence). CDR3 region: CASSPSPSPLHF. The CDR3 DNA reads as TGTGCCAGCAGTCCGAGTCCGTCACCCCTCCACTTT.

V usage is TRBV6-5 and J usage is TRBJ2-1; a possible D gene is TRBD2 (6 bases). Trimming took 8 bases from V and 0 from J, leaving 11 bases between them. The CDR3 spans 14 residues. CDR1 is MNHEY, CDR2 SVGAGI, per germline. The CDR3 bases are TGTGCCAGCGGCGGGGAGAGCTCCTACAATGAGCAGTTCTTC. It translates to CASGGESSYNEQFF.

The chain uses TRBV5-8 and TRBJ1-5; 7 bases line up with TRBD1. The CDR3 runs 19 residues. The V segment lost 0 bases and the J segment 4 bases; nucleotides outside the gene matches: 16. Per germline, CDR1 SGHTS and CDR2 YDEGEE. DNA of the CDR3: TGTGCCAGCAGCTTGGTCAGGGGGGGGTATGGGACAGTAAATCAGCCCCAGCATTTT. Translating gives CASSLVRGGYGTVNQPQHF.

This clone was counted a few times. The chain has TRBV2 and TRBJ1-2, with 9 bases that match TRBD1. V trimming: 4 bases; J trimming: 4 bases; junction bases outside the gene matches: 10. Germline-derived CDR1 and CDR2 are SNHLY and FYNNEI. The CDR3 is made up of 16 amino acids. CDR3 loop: CASSVGPGQGFYGYTF. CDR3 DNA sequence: TGTGCCAGCAGTGTAGGACCGGGACAGGGTTTCTATGGCTACACCTTC.

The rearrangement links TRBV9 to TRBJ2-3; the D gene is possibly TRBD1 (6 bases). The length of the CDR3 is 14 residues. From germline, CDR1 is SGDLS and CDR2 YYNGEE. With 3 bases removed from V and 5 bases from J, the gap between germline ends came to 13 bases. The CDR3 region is CASSAQGFVDTQYF. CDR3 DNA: TGTGCCAGCAGCGCACAGGGTTTTGTAGATACGCAGTATTTT.

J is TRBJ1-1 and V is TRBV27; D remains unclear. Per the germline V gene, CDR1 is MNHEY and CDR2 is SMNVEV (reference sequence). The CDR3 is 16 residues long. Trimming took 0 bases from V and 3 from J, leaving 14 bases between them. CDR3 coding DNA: TGTGCCAGCAGTTTATCGGTTGTTGTTGGGGACACTGAAGCTTTCTTT. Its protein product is CASSLSVVVGDTEAFF.

Written as DNA, the CDR3 is TGTGCCACCAGCAGGGAGCAGGGGGAAAACATTCAGTACTTC. It codes for CATSREQGENIQYF. V is TRBV15 and J is TRBJ2-4; 7 bases are shared with TRBD1. CDR1 is LNHNV, CDR2 YYDKDF, per germline (reference sequence). J gave up 5 bases and V 3 bases, and 4 bases lay outside the gene matches. This CDR3 comprises 14 residues.

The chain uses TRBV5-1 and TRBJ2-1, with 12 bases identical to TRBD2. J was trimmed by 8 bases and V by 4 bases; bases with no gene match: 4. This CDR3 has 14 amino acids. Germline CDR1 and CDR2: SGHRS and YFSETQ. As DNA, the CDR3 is TGCGCCAGCAGCCGACGACTAGCGGGAGATGAGCAGTTCTTC. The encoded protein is CASSRRLAGDEQFF.

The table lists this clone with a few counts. CDR3 nucleotide sequence: TGTGCCAGCAGCAGCCGGGACAGGGATTCACCCCTCCACTTT. As protein: CASSSRDRDSPLHF. The V and J genes are TRBV9 and TRBJ1-6; 9 bases agree with TRBD1. There are 14 residues in the CDR3. CDR1 SGDLS and CDR2 YYNGEE come from the germline V gene. The V and J ends lost 4 bases and 8 bases, in that order; junction bases with no gene match: 4.

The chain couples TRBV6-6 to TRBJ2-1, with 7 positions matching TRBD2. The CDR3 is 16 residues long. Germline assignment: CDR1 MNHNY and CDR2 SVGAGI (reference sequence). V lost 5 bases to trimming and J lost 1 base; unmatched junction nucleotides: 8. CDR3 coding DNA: TGTGCCAGCAGTACCACCGGGACTATGTCCTACAATGAGCAGTTCTTC. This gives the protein CASSTTGTMSYNEQFF.

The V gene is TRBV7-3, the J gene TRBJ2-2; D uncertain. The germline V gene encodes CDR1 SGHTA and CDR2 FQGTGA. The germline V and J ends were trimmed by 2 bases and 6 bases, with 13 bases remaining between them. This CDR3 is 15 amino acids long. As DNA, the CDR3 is TGTGCCAGCAGCTTACTGTTCCGGCGACCCGGGGAGCTGTTTTTT. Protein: CASSLLFRRPGELFF.

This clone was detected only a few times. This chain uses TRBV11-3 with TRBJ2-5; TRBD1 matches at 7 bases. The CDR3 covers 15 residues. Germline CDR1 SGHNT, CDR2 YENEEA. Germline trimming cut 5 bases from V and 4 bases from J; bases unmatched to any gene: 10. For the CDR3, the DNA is TGTGCCAGCAGCCGTTCCGGGACAGTCGGAGAGACCCAGTACTTC. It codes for CASSRSGTVGETQYF.

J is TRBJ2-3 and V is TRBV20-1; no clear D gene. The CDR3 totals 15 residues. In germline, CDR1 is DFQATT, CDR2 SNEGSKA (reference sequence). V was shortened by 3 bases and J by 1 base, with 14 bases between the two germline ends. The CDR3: CSASNYSVRTDTQYF. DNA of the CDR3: TGCAGTGCTAGTAACTACTCCGTACGCACAGATACGCAGTATTTT.

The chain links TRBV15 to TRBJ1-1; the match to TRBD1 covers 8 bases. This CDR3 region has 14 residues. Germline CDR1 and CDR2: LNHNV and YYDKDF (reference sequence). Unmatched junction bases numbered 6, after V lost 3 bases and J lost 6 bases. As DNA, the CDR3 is TGTGCCACCAGCAGTAACAGGGGGTATCCTGAAGCTTTCTTT. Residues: CATSSNRGYPEAFF. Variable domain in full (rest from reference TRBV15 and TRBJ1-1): DAMVIQNPRYQVTQFGKPVTLSCSQTLNHNVMYWYQQKSSQAPKLLFHYYDKDFNNEADTPDNFQSRRPNTSFCFLDIRSPGLGDTAMYLCATSSNRGYPEAFFGQGTRLTVV.

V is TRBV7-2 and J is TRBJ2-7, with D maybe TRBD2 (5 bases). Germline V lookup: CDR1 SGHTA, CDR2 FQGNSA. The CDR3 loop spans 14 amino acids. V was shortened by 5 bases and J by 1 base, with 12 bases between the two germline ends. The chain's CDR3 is CASSTTGISYEQYF. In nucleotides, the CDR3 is TGTGCCAGCAGCACTACGGGGATTTCCTACGAGCAGTACTTC.

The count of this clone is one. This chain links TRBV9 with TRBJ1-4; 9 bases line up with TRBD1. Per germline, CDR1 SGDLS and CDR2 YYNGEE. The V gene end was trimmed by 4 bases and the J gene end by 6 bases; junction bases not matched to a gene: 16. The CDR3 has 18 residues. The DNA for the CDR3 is TGTGCCAGCAGCCTCCGACAAGGTCCGGGACAGGGTGATGAAAAACTGTTTTTT. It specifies CASSLRQGPGQGDEKLFF.

This CDR3 reads CASSFGTGTYNEQFF. The CDR3 nucleotides read TGTGCCAGCAGCTTTGGGACAGGAACCTACAATGAGCAGTTCTTC. The chain carries TRBV7-3 and TRBJ2-1; 8 nucleotides match TRBD1. Germline CDR1 and CDR2: SGHTA and FQGTGA. J was trimmed by 2 bases and V by 3 bases; bases with no gene match: 3. The CDR3 spans 15 residues.

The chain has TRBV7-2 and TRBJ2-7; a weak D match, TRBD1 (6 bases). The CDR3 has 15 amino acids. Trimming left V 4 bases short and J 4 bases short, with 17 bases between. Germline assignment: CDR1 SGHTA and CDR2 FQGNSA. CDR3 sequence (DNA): TGTGCCAGCAGCTCGGACGGGACACGTTTGTACGAGCAGTACTTC. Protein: CASSSDGTRLYEQYF.

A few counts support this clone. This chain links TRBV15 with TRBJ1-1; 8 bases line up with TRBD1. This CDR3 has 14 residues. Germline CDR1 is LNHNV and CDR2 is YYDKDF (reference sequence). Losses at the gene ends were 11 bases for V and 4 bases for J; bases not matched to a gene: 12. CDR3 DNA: TGTGCCTCGAGTTCGCGACAGGGGTCCACTGAAGCTTTCTTT. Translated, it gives CASSSRQGSTEAFF.

CDR3 amino acids: CASAEAQNTEAFF. CDR3 coding DNA: TGTGCCAGCGCAGAGGCCCAGAACACTGAAGCTTTCTTT. The rearrangement joins TRBV6-5 to TRBJ1-1; the D is unclear. V lost 8 bases, J lost 1 base, and 11 bases lay in between. Per germline, CDR1 MNHEY and CDR2 SVGAGI. This CDR3 is 13 amino acids long.